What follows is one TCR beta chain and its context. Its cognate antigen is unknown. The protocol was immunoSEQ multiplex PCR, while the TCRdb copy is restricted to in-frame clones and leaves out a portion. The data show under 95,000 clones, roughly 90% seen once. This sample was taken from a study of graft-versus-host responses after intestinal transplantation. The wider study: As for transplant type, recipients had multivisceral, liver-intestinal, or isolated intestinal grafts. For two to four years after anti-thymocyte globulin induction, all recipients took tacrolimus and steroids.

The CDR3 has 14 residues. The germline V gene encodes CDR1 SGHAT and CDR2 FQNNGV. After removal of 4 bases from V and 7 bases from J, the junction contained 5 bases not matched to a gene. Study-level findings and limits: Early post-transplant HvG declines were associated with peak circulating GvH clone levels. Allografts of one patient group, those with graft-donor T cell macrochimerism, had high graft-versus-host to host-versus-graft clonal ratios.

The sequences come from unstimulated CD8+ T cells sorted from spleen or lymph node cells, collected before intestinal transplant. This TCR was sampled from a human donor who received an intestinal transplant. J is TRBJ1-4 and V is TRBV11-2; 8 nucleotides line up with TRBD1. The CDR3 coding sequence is TGTGCCAGCAGCTCGGACAGGGAGGGTGAAAAACTGTTTTTT. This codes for CASSSDREGEKLFF.